Following are 4 T cell receptor beta chains from one sample sequenced in a study of technical replicates of blood from several donors (dated by TCRdb to between 2016 and 2019). Libraries came from the immunoSEQ multiplex PCR assay. TCRdb re-hosts the immuneACCESS table, in-frame sequences only. Its copies lack some clones; in the studies checked, an unresolved V gene accounts for under half of them, and the cause for the rest is not known. The table for this sample lists roughly 66,000 clones; around 87% of them were counted only once. The ten largest clones take up roughly 5% of the sample. Sequencing used PBMCs. The receptors were gathered from a human donor in good health. Some clones in this sample may be carry-over from other donors' samples.

The chain employs TRBV7-2 and TRBJ1-2; D remains ambiguous. The CDR3 is made up of 15 amino acids. Germline V gives CDR1 SGHTA, CDR2 FQGNSA. The V end was cut by 2 bases, the J end by 6 bases, with 16 bases between. CDR3 in amino acids: CASSLFFSGSNGYTF. Here the CDR3 DNA reads TGTGCCAGCAGCTTATTTTTTAGCGGGTCCAATGGCTACACCTTC. Full variable domain (remainder filled in from reference TRBV7-2 and TRBJ1-2): GAGVSQSPSNKVTEKGKDVELRCDPISGHTALYWYRQSLGQGLEFLIYFQGNSAPDKSGLPSDRFSAERTGGSVSTLTIQRTQQEDSAVYLCASSLFFSGSNGYTFGSGTRLTVV.

This sequence joins TRBV20-1 and TRBJ1-2; no reliable D call. Germline V gene sequence: CDR1 DFQATT, CDR2 SNEGSKA (reference sequence). This CDR3 spans 11 amino acids. V lost 4 bases, J lost 1 base, and 4 bases lay in between. The CDR3 sequence is CSATVNYGYTF. DNA for the CDR3: TGCAGTGCTACAGTTAACTATGGCTACACCTTC.

V gene TRBV5-1 combines with J gene TRBJ2-5, with D perhaps TRBD2 (6 bases). The CDR3 is 16 amino acids. Germline V gives CDR1 SGHRS, CDR2 YFSETQ. The V gene lost 4 bases and the J gene lost 1 base, with 17 bases spanning the gap. The CDR3 region has the DNA TGCGCCAGCAGCCTGACGGGGGTTGGGGGCCAAGAGACCCAGTACTTC. Its translation: CASSLTGVGGQETQYF.

This chain connects TRBV2 to TRBJ2-7; tentative D call: TRBD2 (5 bases). Trimming cost V 7 bases and J 0 bases, with 13 bases left between them. Germline V lookup: CDR1 SNHLY, CDR2 FYNNEI. The CDR3 covers 14 residues. The CDR3 DNA sequence: TGTGCCAGCAAGATCCGGGAAAGCTCCTACGAGCAGTACTTC. It specifies CASKIRESSYEQYF.